This TCR beta chain is from a study of blood T cell repertoires in COVID-19. Study-level background: From the United States, Italy and Spain came samples of acute and convalescent COVID-19. Sample material is recorded as cDNA or gDNA derived from T cells, B-cell-depleted T cells, or PBMCs.

Unmatched junction bases numbered 2, after V lost 4 bases and J lost 4 bases. The CDR3 extends over 14 amino acids. Germline values: CDR1 LGHNA, CDR2 YNFKEQ. As handled by the study authors: Cell counts per sample came from amplifying reference gene primers. Data came from immunoSEQ multiplex PCR; TCRdb stores just in-frame clones and leaves some out. That table is the source of V, J and clone size, and D and trimming were worked out from the DNA. The sample consists of more than 200,000 clones, around nine tenths of them appearing once. The clonotype comes from a woman aged 55-70 years with COVID-19, enrolled during active disease. This chain joins TRBV4-2 and TRBJ1-1; 11 bases agree with TRBD1. Sequencing was performed on peripheral blood. CDR3 bases: TGTGCCAGCAGCCGTGGGACAGGGGGCACTGAAGCTTTCTTT. Translation: CASSRGTGGTEAFF.